The 10 T cell receptor beta chains presented below share a single source sample, sequenced in a study of T-cell memory formation after mild COVID-19. Each CDR3 protein gets one entry after TCRdb re-called the 5' RACE reads with MiXCR. The profile shows more than 10,000 distinct CDR3 sequences, roughly 15% of them singletons. The specimen was PBMCs or a T cell subset sorted from them (not recorded which). Source of these receptors: a man younger than 35 who had mild COVID-19 (a few samples of this study predate the infection). Cell type and time point are not known.

This clonotype was counted at least ten times. The chain links TRBV20-1 to TRBJ1-1; 8 bases are shared with TRBD1. Trimming took 6 bases from V and 9 from J; bases not matched to a gene: 3. The CDR3 has 10 amino acids. Germline CDR1 is DFQATT and CDR2 is SNEGSKA (reference sequence). The CDR3 is CSARDRKAFF. CDR3 in DNA: TGCAGTGCAAGGGACAGGAAAGCTTTCTTT.

This clonotype has at least ten counts. J is TRBJ1-6 and V is TRBV4-3; TRBD1 matches at 11 bases. CDR1 and CDR2 (germline): LGHNA, YSLEER. The CDR3 is 17 residues long. With 1 base clipped from V and 4 bases from J, the junction kept 3 bases outside the gene matches. The CDR3 loop is CASSQGTGGSYNSPLHF. The DNA for the CDR3 is TGCGCCAGCAGCCAAGGGACAGGGGGCTCGTATAATTCACCCCTCCACTTT.

This clonotype was counted many times. This chain links TRBV13 with TRBJ2-2, with 7 bases that match TRBD2. Trimming removed 8 bases from V and 4 bases from J; junction bases left unmatched: 4. The germline V gene encodes CDR1 PRHDT and CDR2 FYEKMQ (reference sequence). The CDR3 is made up of 13 amino acids. CDR3 sequence reads: CASVLAFTGELFF. The CDR3 DNA reads as TGTGCCAGCGTACTAGCGTTCACCGGGGAGCTGTTTTTT.

The CDR3: CASSQDLVGVGTDTQYF. CDR3 DNA: TGTGCCAGCAGCCAAGATCTCGTGGGAGTGGGTACAGATACGCAGTATTTT. The chain employs TRBV4-2 and TRBJ2-3; maybe TRBD2 (5 bases). This CDR3 spans 17 amino acids. From germline, CDR1 is LGHNA and CDR2 YNFKEQ. V was cut by 0 bases and J by 3 bases, with 16 bases left in between.

This clonotype showed up many times. The chain employs TRBV30 and TRBJ2-3, with D possibly being TRBD2 (5 bases). This CDR3 has 14 amino acids. The V and J ends lost 3 bases and 8 bases respectively, with 18 bases between them. Germline CDR1 GTSNPN, CDR2 SVGIG (reference sequence). The CDR3 DNA is TGTGCCTGGAGCGGGGAACTCGACGTGGGTACGCAGTATTTT. As protein: CAWSGELDVGTQYF.

This clonotype was observed at least ten times. The CDR3 protein is CASSQFGTSYYEQYF. The CDR3 region has the DNA TGCGCCAGCAGCCAATTCGGGACATCTTACTACGAGCAGTACTTC. This chain joins TRBV4-1 and TRBJ2-7; possibly TRBD1 for D (6 bases). The V and J ends lost 2 bases and 3 bases respectively, with 14 bases between them. Germline CDR1 and CDR2: MGHRA and YSYEKL. The CDR3 covers 15 residues.

This clonotype was counted a few times. The chain links TRBV11-2 to TRBJ1-1; D is undetermined. This CDR3 spans 10 amino acids. V was trimmed by 5 bases and J by 11 bases, leaving 9 bases between them. Germline V gene data show CDR1 as SGHAT and CDR2 as FQNNGV. In DNA, the CDR3 is TGTGCCAGCAGCCCTCCTTACGCTTTCTTT. Its translation is CASSPPYAFF.

In its sample, this clonotype was seen many times. V is TRBV7-2 and J is TRBJ1-2, with D possibly TRBD1 on 5 matching bases. V lost 5 bases, J lost 6 bases, and 19 bases lay in between. In germline, CDR1 is SGHTA, CDR2 FQGNSA. This CDR3 region has 15 residues. DNA for the CDR3: TGTGCCAGCAGCAGCCTCGGGGGGATCAGGCATGGCTACACCTTC. Protein product: CASSSLGGIRHGYTF.

This clonotype was observed a handful of times. CDR3 sequence (DNA): TGTGCCAGCAGTTTCGGGACAGGGGCCCTGGGGACCCAGTACTTC. It is translated as CASSFGTGALGTQYF. This chain connects TRBV28 to TRBJ2-5; 10 positions agree with TRBD1. The CDR3 extends over 15 amino acids. Losses at the gene ends were 3 bases for V and 7 bases for J; bases not matched to a gene: 8. Germline V lookup: CDR1 MDHEN, CDR2 SYDVKM.

This clonotype was counted ten times or more. The chain employs TRBV20-1 and TRBJ2-3; D uncertain. The germline V and J ends were trimmed by 1 base and 5 bases, with 13 bases remaining between them. This CDR3 region has 14 residues. Germline assignment: CDR1 DFQATT and CDR2 SNEGSKA (reference sequence). This CDR3 reads CSARVFLKGDTQYF. The CDR3 bases are TGCAGTGCTAGAGTCTTTTTGAAGGGAGATACGCAGTATTTT.